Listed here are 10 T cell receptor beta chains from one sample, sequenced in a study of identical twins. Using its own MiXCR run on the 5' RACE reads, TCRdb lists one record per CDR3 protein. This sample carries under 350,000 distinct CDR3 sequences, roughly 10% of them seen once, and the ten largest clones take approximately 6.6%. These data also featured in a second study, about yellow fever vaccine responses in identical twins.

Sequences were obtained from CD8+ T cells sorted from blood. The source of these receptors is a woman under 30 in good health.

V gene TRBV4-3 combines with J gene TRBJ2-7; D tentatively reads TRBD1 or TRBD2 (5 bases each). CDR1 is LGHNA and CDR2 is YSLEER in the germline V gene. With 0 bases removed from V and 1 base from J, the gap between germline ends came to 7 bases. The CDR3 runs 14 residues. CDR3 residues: CASSQDEGSYEQYF. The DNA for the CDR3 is TGCGCCAGCAGCCAAGACGAGGGGTCCTACGAGCAGTACTTC.

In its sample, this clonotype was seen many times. The CDR3 reads CASSPADRGEQYF. The CDR3 bases are TGTGCCAGCAGCCCGGCAGACAGGGGCGAGCAGTACTTC. The chain employs TRBV7-9 and TRBJ2-7; 8 bases are shared with TRBD1. Germline V gene data show CDR1 as SEHNR and CDR2 as FQNEAQ (reference sequence). V was clipped by 5 bases and J by 6 bases; unmatched bases: 6. The CDR3 length is 13 residues.

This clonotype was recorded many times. The DNA for the CDR3 is TGTGCCAGCAGCGCGGGAGGAGAAATCTACGAGCAGTACTTC. It yields the protein CASSAGGEIYEQYF. The chain couples TRBV28 to TRBJ2-7; TRBD2 aligns across 8 bases. Germline V gene sequence: CDR1 MDHEN, CDR2 SYDVKM. The trim removed 6 bases at V and 3 bases at J, leaving 7 bases unmatched. CDR3 length: 14 amino acids.

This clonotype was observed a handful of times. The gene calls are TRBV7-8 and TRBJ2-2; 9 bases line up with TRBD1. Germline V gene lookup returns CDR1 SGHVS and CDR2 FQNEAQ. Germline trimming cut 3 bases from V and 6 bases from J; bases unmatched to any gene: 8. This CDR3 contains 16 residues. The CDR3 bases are TGTGCCAGCAGCTTGATACAGGGGGCGGTAGCCGGGGAGCTGTTTTTT. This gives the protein CASSLIQGAVAGELFF. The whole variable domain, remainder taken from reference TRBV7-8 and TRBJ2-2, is GAGVSQSPRYKVAKRGQDVALRCDPISGHVSLFWYQQALGQGPEFLTYFQNEAQLDKSGLPSDRFFAERPEGSVSTLKIQRTQQEDSAVYLCASSLIQGAVAGELFFGEGSRLTVL.

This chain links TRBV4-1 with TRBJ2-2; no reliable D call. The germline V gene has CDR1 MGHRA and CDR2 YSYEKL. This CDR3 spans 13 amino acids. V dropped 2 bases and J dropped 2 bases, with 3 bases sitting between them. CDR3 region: CASSQSNTGELFF. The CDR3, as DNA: TGCGCCAGCAGCCAAAGTAACACCGGGGAGCTGTTTTTT.

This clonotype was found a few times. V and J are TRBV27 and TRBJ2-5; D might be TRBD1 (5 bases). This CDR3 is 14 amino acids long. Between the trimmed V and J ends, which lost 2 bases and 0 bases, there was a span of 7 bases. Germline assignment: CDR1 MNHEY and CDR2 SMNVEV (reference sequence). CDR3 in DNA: TGTGCCAGCAGTTTAAAGGGGTACCAAGAGACCCAGTACTTC. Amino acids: CASSLKGYQETQYF.

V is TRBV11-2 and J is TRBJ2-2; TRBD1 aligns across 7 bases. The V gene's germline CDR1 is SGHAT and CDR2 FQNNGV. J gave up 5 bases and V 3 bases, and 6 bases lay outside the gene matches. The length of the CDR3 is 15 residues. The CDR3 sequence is CASSFYRGWTGELFF. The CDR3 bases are TGTGCCAGCAGCTTTTACAGGGGTTGGACCGGGGAGCTGTTTTTT.

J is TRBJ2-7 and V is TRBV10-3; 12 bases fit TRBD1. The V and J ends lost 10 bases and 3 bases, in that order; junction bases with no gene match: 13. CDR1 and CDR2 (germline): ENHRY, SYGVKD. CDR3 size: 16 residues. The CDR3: CATSAWGQGAIYEQYF. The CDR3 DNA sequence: TGTGCCACCTCTGCCTGGGGACAGGGGGCGATCTACGAGCAGTACTTC.

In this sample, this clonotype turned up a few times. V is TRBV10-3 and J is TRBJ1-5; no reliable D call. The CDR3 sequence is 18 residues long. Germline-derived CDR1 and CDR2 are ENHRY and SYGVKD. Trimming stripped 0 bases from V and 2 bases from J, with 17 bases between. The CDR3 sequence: CAISESGGFQVGNQPQHF. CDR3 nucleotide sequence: TGTGCCATCAGTGAGTCGGGCGGATTCCAGGTTGGCAATCAGCCCCAGCATTTT.

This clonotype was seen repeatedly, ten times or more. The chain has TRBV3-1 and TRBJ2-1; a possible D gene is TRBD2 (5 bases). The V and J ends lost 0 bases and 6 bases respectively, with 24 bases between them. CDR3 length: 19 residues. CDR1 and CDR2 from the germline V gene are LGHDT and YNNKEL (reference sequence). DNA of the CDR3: TGTGCCAGCAGCCAAGATCCTGGGAGCAGCGTCTCCAGGAGCAATGAGCAGTTCTTC. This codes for CASSQDPGSSVSRSNEQFF.